This TCR beta chain was sequenced during a study of cytomegalovirus exposure and HLA in healthy donors. PCR used 60 Vbeta primers and 13 Jbeta primers. The protocol was immunoSEQ multiplex PCR, while the TCRdb copy is restricted to in-frame clones and leaves out a portion. The repertoire has about 150,000 clones, 79% of them found once; the top ten carry 6.5%. Germline lookup yields CDR1 SGHAT and CDR2 FQNNGV. CDR3 length: 15 amino acids. V was pared by 4 bases and J by 5 bases, with 5 bases of the junction left unmatched. The sequenced sample was PBMCs. The V call is TRBV11-2, the J call TRBJ2-5; 12 bases fit TRBD2. The sequence was collected from a man aged 35 to 55 in good health and CMV-seropositive. The CDR3 DNA is TGTGCCAGCAGCTCCGGGACTAGCGGGTGGGAGACCCAGTACTTC. Translating gives CASSSGTSGWETQYF.